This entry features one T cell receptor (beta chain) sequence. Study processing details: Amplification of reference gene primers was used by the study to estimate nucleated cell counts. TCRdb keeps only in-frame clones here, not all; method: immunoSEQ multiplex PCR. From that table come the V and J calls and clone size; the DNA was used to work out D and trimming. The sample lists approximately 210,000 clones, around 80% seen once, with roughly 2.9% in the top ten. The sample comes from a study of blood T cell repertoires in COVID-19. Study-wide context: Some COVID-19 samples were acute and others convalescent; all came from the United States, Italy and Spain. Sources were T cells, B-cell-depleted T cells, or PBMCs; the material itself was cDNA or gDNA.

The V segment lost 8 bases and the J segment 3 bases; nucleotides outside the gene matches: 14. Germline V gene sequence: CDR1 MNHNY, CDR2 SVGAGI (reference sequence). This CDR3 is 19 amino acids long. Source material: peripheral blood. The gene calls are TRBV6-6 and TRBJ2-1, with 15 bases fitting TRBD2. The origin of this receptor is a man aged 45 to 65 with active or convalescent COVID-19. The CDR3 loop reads CASGRPGLAGGGVYNEQFF. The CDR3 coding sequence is TGTGCCAGCGGTCGTCCGGGACTAGCGGGAGGAGGGGTCTACAATGAGCAGTTCTTC.